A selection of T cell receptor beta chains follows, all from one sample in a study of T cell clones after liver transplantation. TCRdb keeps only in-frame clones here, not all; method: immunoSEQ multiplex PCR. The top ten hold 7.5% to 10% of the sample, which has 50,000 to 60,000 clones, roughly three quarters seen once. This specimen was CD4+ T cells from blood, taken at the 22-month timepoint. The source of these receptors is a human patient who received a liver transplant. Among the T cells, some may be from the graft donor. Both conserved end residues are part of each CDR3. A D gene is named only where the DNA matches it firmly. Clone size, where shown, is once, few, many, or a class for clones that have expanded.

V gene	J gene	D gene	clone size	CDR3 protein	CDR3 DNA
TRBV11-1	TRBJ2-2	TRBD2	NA	CASSDGLAGGTGELFF	TGTGCCAGCAGCGATGGACTAGCGGGGGGAACCGGGGAGCTGTTTTTT
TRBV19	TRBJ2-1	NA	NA	CASSMEGGSYNEQFF	TGTGCCAGTAGTATGGAAGGGGGCTCCTACAATGAGCAGTTCTTC
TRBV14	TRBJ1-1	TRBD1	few	CASSQGDSTRAFF	TGTGCCAGCAGCCAAGGGGACAGCACTAGGGCTTTCTTT
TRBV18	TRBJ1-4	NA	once	CASSPTGMGEKLFF	TGTGCCAGCTCACCAACGGGGATGGGTGAAAAACTGTTTTTT
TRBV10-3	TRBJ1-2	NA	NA	CAISGEGNYGYTF	TGTGCCATCAGTGGGGAGGGGAACTATGGCTACACCTTC
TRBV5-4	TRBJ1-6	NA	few	CASSLELQGNSPLHF	TGTGCCAGCAGCTTGGAGTTGCAGGGTAATTCACCCCTCCACTTT
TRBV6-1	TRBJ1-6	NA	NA	CASRGAGSYNSPLHF	TGTGCCAGCAGAGGGGCAGGGTCTTATAATTCACCCCTCCACTTT
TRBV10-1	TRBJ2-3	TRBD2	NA	CASSSPLAGVPDTQYF	TGCGCCAGCAGTTCCCCTCTAGCGGGGGTCCCCGATACGCAGTATTTT
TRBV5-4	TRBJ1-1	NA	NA	CASSPPDGAPPFF	TGTGCCAGCAGCCCTCCCGACGGGGCACCGCCTTTCTTT
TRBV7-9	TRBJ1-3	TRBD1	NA	CASGRGQGDTIYF	TGTGCCAGCGGACGTGGACAGGGGGACACCATATATTTT
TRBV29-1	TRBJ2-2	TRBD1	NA	CSVPDRAGELFF	TGCAGCGTCCCGGACAGGGCCGGGGAGCTGTTTTTT
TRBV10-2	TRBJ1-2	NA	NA	CASSESRLANYGYTF	TGCGCCAGCAGTGAGTCCAGGTTAGCTAACTATGGCTACACCTTC
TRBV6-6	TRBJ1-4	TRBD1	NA	CASRNRGLANEKLFF	TGTGCCAGCAGGAATAGGGGGCTAGCTAATGAAAAACTGTTTTTT
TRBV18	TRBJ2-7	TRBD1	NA	CASSPRQGTYEQYF	TGTGCCAGCTCACCGCGACAGGGCACCTACGAGCAGTACTTC
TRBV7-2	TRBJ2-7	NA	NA	CASSLLGYEQYF	TGTGCCAGCAGCTTATTAGGCTACGAGCAGTACTTC
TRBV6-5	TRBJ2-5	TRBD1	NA	CASSYSTGRSRVTQYF	TGTGCCAGCAGTTACTCGACAGGGCGGTCTCGAGTGACCCAGTACTTC
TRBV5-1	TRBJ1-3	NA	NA	CASSLGGVGTIYF	TGCGCCAGCAGCTTGGGCGGTGTAGGCACCATATATTTT
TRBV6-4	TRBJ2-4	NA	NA	CASSDLSGGGIAKNIQYF	TGTGCCAGCAGTGACCTCTCAGGGGGGGGAATAGCCAAAAACATTCAGTACTTC
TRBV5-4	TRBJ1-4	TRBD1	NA	CASSVGQGTEKLFF	TGTGCCAGCAGCGTGGGACAGGGAACTGAAAAACTGTTTTTT
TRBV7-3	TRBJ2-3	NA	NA	CASSLIPATSSTDTQYF	TGTGCCAGCAGCTTAATCCCCGCGACCTCTAGCACAGATACGCAGTATTTT
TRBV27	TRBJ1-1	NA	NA	CASTSRNTNTEAFF	TGTGCCAGCACCAGTCGAAACACTAACACTGAAGCTTTCTTT
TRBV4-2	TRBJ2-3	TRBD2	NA	CASSSRLAGDGTDTQYF	TGTGCCAGCAGCTCAAGACTAGCGGGGGACGGCACAGATACGCAGTATTTT
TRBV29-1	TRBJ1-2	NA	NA	CSVVRGREFDGYTF	TGCAGCGTTGTAAGGGGTAGGGAATTTGATGGCTACACCTTC
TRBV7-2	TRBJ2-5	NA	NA	CASSLFTETQYF	TGTGCCAGCAGCTTATTCACGGAGACCCAGTACTTC
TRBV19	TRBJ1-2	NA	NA	CASSPGVFGYGYTF	TGTGCCAGTAGTCCCGGGGTTTTCGGCTATGGCTACACCTTC
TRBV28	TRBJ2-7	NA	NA	CASTSEEPREQYF	TGTGCCAGCACCTCGGAGGAACCACGCGAGCAGTACTTC
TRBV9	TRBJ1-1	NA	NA	CASSRGRRGDMNTEAFF	TGTGCCAGCAGCCGAGGACGGCGGGGCGACATGAACACTGAAGCTTTCTTT
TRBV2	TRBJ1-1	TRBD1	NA	CASRNYDRGEAFF	TGTGCCAGTCGGAACTACGACAGGGGTGAAGCTTTCTTT
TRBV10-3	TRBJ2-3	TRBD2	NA	CAISVVSGGGTDTQYF	TGTGCCATCAGTGTAGTTAGCGGGGGTGGCACAGATACGCAGTATTTT
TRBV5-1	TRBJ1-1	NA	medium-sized	CASSRDANTEAFF	TGCGCCAGCAGCAGGGACGCGAACACTGAAGCTTTCTTT
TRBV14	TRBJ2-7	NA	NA	CASSQDTLLKYEQYF	TGTGCCAGCAGCCAAGATACCCTTTTAAAATACGAGCAGTACTTC
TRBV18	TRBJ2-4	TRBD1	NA	CASSLGQRMNIQYF	TGTGCCAGCTCACTGGGACAGAGAATGAACATTCAGTACTTC
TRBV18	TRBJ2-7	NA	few	CASSPRGAGDEQYF	TGTGCCAGCTCACCACGGGGGGCAGGGGACGAGCAGTACTTC
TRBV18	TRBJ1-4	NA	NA	CASSPPTATNEKLFF	TGTGCCAGCTCACCACCGACAGCAACTAATGAAAAACTGTTTTTT
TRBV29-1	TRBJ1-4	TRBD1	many	CSASQGGSTNEKLFF	TGCAGCGCCTCCCAGGGGGGTTCAACTAATGAAAAACTGTTTTTT
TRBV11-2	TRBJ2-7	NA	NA	CASSYREKYEQYF	TGTGCCAGCAGCTACAGGGAAAAATACGAGCAGTACTTC
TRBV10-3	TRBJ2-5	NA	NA	CAISETGREETQYF	TGTGCCATCAGTGAGACAGGGCGGGAAGAGACCCAGTACTTC
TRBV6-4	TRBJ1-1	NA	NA	CASSQGVNTEAFF	TGTGCCAGCAGTCAGGGAGTGAACACTGAAGCTTTCTTT
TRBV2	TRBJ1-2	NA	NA	CASSEAGAGIYGYTF	TGTGCCAGCAGTGAAGCCGGGGCAGGAATCTATGGCTACACCTTC
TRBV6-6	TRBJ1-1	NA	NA	CASSYSIRGDTEAFF	TGTGCCAGCAGTTACTCGATCAGGGGAGATACTGAAGCTTTCTTT
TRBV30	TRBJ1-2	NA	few	CASAQGRDGYTF	TGTGCCTCTGCTCAGGGACGAGATGGCTACACCTTC
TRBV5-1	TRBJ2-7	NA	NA	CASSPLAGAAYEQYF	TGCGCCAGCAGCCCCCTCGCAGGGGCTGCCTACGAGCAGTACTTC